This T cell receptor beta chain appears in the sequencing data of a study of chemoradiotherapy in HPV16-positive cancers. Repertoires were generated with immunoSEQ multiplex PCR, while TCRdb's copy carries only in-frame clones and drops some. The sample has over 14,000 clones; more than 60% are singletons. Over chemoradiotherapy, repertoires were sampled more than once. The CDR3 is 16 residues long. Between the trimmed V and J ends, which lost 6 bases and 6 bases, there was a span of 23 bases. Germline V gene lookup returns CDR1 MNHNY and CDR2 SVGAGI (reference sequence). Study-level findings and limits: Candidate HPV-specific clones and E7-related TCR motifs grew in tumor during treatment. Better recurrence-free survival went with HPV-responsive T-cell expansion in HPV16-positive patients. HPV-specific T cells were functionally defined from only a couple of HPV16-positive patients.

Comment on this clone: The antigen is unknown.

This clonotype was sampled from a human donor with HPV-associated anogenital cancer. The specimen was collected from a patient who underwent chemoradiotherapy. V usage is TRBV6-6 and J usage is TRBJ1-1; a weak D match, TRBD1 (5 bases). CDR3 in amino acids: CASRKGGTGKSPEAFF. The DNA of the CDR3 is TGTGCCAGCAGGAAGGGAGGGACCGGTAAAAGCCCTGAAGCTTTCTTT.